This entry concerns a single TCR beta chain. Its specificity is not known. This record comes from a study of blood T cells in healthy people across ages. Study results and limitations: Higher naive T cell percentage went strongly together with higher TCR beta diversity.

A second PCR, run for about 7 to 11 cycles, used a sample-barcoded 5' primer plus a J-beta primer mix. TCRdb used MiXCR to reprocess the 5' RACE reads, holding one entry per CDR3 protein. The data hold roughly 2 million distinct CDR3 sequences, with approximately 50% observed a single time. Germline V gene data show CDR1 as MNHEY and CDR2 as SMNVEV (reference sequence). V lost 7 bases and J 7 bases, leaving 13 bases between the germline ends. The CDR3 consists of 12 residues. This receptor was taken from a woman between 35 and 50 years old in good health. The rearrangement uses TRBV27 and TRBJ1-2; D ambiguous. Sequencing used blood. The CDR3: CASKELLGGYTF. In DNA form, the CDR3 reads TGTGCCAGCAAAGAACTTCTCGGTGGCTACACCTTC.